The 28 T cell receptor beta chains given below trace back to one sample, sequenced in a study of cytomegalovirus exposure and HLA in healthy donors. Use of 60 Vbeta and 13 Jbeta primers characterized the PCR. Some clones are missing from TCRdb's copy, which holds only in-frame ones; the method was immunoSEQ multiplex PCR. The sample holds over 150,000 clones; 75% to 90% are singletons and the top ten take under 3%. The source material was PBMCs. The source is a male donor in good health and CMV-seronegative.

About this clone itself: This sample includes further DNA sequences coding for the same CDR3. The rearrangement links TRBV6-5 to TRBJ1-5; no clear D gene. The V and J ends lost 2 bases and 6 bases respectively, with 11 bases between them. Germline values: CDR1 MNHEY, CDR2 SVGAGI. The CDR3 consists of 14 residues. CDR3 loop: CASSYSRGIQPQHF. Written as DNA, the CDR3 is TGTGCCAGCAGTTACAGTCGGGGTATTCAGCCCCAGCATTTT.

This CDR3 is CASSPPPRYYEQYF. CDR3 nucleotides: TGTGCCAGCAGCCCACCCCCCAGATACTACGAGCAGTACTTC. J is TRBJ2-7 and V is TRBV7-2; D gene ambiguous. V was pared by 5 bases and J by 3 bases, with 14 bases between. The CDR3 loop spans 14 amino acids. Looked up from germline, CDR1 is SGHTA and CDR2 is FQGNSA. Full variable domain (outside the CDR3, taken from reference TRBV7-2 and TRBJ2-7): GAGVSQSPSNKVTEKGKDVELRCDPISGHTALYWYRQSLGQGLEFLIYFQGNSAPDKSGLPSDRFSAERTGGSVSTLTIQRTQQEDSAVYLCASSPPPRYYEQYFGPGTRLTVT.

V usage is TRBV30 and J usage is TRBJ1-4; D is perhaps TRBD1 (5 bases). This CDR3 region has 14 residues. Per the germline V gene, CDR1 is GTSNPN and CDR2 is SVGIG (reference sequence). Between the trimmed V and J ends, which lost 2 bases and 8 bases, there was a span of 15 bases. The CDR3 is CAWSSYGGREKLFF. CDR3 DNA sequence: TGTGCCTGGAGTTCTTACGGGGGACGGGAAAAACTGTTTTTT.

This chain uses TRBV7-9 with TRBJ2-7; D is ambiguous. The CDR3 sequence is 12 residues long. Looked up from germline, CDR1 is SEHNR and CDR2 is FQNEAQ (reference sequence). Trimming left V 2 bases short and J 4 bases short, with 6 bases between. DNA for the CDR3: TGTGCCAGCAGCTTATCCAGGTACGAGCAGTACTTC. This sequence encodes CASSLSRYEQYF.

The gene calls are TRBV18 and TRBJ1-2; maybe TRBD1 (5 bases). Germline V gene sequence: CDR1 KGHSH, CDR2 LQKENI. V was shortened by 6 bases and J by 0 bases, with 8 bases between the two germline ends. The CDR3 runs 13 residues. The CDR3 loop is CASSRDPNYGYTF. For the CDR3, the DNA is TGTGCCAGCTCCAGGGATCCTAACTATGGCTACACCTTC.

The V and J genes are TRBV5-1 and TRBJ2-5; the match to TRBD2 covers 13 bases. Germline V gene sequence: CDR1 SGHRS, CDR2 YFSETQ. J lost 7 bases, V lost 3 bases, and 12 bases had no gene match. CDR3 length: 17 residues. This chain's CDR3 is CASSSGLAGATSGTQYF. DNA for the CDR3: TGCGCCAGCAGCTCAGGACTAGCGGGGGCCACATCCGGGACCCAGTACTTC.

This clone is labeled as medium-sized (0.01 to 0.1%). The chain couples TRBV7-6 to TRBJ1-1; 9 positions match TRBD1. CDR1 and CDR2 from the germline V gene are SGHVS and FNYEAQ. The CDR3 extends over 13 amino acids. V trimming: 4 bases; J trimming: 9 bases; junction bases outside the gene matches: 6. The chain's CDR3 is CASSSTGTGKAFF. The CDR3 DNA reads as TGTGCCAGCAGCTCAACCGGGACAGGGAAAGCTTTCTTT.

This clone occurred a few times. This chain links TRBV2 with TRBJ2-2; possible D gene TRBD2, 6 bases. V shed 4 bases and J shed 3 bases, with 9 bases lying between them. The CDR3 is 14 residues long. The germline V gene has CDR1 SNHLY and CDR2 FYNNEI. DNA for the CDR3: TGTGCCAGCAGTGCCTCGGGGGACACCGGGGAGCTGTTTTTT. Translating gives CASSASGDTGELFF.

The chain is built from TRBV20-1 and TRBJ1-2; a possible D gene is TRBD1 (5 bases). Germline V gene data show CDR1 as DFQATT and CDR2 as SNEGSKA (reference sequence). The CDR3 totals 11 residues. The V end lost 4 bases, the J end lost 8 bases, and 11 bases lay between the germline ends. CDR3 nucleotide sequence: TGCAGTGCTACAGGGTGGATGGGCTACACCTTC. This translates into CSATGWMGYTF.

The chain uses TRBV7-2 and TRBJ1-2, with 11 nucleotides matching TRBD1. Germline V gene lookup returns CDR1 SGHTA and CDR2 FQGNSA. The CDR3 consists of 13 residues. V shed 4 bases, J shed 7 bases, and the junction held 2 bases outside the gene matches. CDR3 in DNA: TGTGCCAGCAGCTCGGGACAGGGGGGTGGCTACACCTTC. Translating it yields CASSSGQGGGYTF.

The chain recombines TRBV30 with TRBJ1-1; possible D gene TRBD1, 5 bases. Per the germline V gene, CDR1 is GTSNPN and CDR2 is SVGIG (reference sequence). This CDR3 is 14 amino acids long. V lost 3 bases to trimming and J lost 8 bases, with 19 bases between them. This CDR3 reads CAWSAVKTGGEAFF. CDR3 in DNA: TGTGCCTGGAGCGCGGTCAAAACGGGGGGAGAAGCTTTCTTT.

The chain carries TRBV7-9 and TRBJ1-6, with D tentatively TRBD1 (6 bases). CDR3 length: 11 residues. V lost 10 bases and J lost 9, with 10 bases in between. The germline V gene has CDR1 SEHNR and CDR2 FQNEAQ (reference sequence). Written as DNA, the CDR3 is TGTGCCATCGAGGACAGTTCACCCCTCCACTTT. Translated, it gives CAIEDSSPLHF.

This rearrangement joins TRBV7-2 to TRBJ2-7; D is ambiguous. The CDR3 extends over 17 amino acids. Trimming took off 0 bases at V and 3 bases at J, with 18 bases between the two ends. Germline V gene data show CDR1 as SGHTA and CDR2 as FQGNSA. For the CDR3, the DNA is TGTGCCAGCAGCTTAGCGCCAGCAGGTATACCCGACTACGAGCAGTACTTC. Translated, it gives CASSLAPAGIPDYEQYF.

This clone has just one count. The chain joins TRBV19 to TRBJ2-7; D perhaps matches TRBD2 (6 bases). Germline CDR1 LNHDA, CDR2 SQIVND (reference sequence). The CDR3 sequence is 14 residues long. Trimming took off 6 bases at V and 1 base at J, with 13 bases between the two ends. The CDR3 DNA is TGTGCCAGTAGAGGCGGGGAGGTTTCCTACGAGCAGTACTTC. Its protein product is CASRGGEVSYEQYF. The variable domain in full, with the rest retrieved from reference TRBV19 and TRBJ2-7, is DGGITQSPKYLFRKEGQNVTLSCEQNLNHDAMYWYRQDPGQGLRLIYYSQIVNDFQKGDIAEGYSVSREKKESFPLTVTSAQKNPTAFYLCASRGGEVSYEQYFGPGTRLTVT.

The chain is built from TRBV7-8 and TRBJ2-1, with 9 bases identical to TRBD1. Looked up from germline, CDR1 is SGHVS and CDR2 is FQNEAQ. V shed 2 bases and J 0 bases; nucleotides not matched to a gene: 8. CDR3 size: 18 residues. This chain's CDR3 is CASSLPQGTGSSYNEQFF. DNA of the CDR3: TGTGCCAGCAGCTTACCCCAGGGGACAGGGAGCTCCTACAATGAGCAGTTCTTC.

This clone was detected once. V usage is TRBV19 and J usage is TRBJ1-5; a possible D gene is TRBD1 (5 bases). Germline lookup yields CDR1 LNHDA and CDR2 SQIVND (reference sequence). The germline V and J ends were trimmed by 5 bases and 3 bases, with 20 bases remaining between them. This CDR3 region has 17 residues. Here the CDR3 reads CASSYRVGGSNNQPQHF. In DNA form, the CDR3 reads TGTGCCAGTAGTTATCGGGTCGGGGGATCGAACAATCAGCCCCAGCATTTT.

The J gene is TRBJ2-2, the V gene TRBV19; 11 bases are shared with TRBD2. Germline CDR1 and CDR2: LNHDA and SQIVND (reference sequence). The CDR3 totals 19 residues. Trimming took 7 bases from V and 5 from J; bases not matched to a gene: 18. The CDR3 coding sequence is TGTGCCAGTAACCCCCTAGCGGGGGGCCCGACCCATAGTACCGGGGAGCTGTTTTTT. This gives the protein CASNPLAGGPTHSTGELFF.

The chain uses TRBV10-3 and TRBJ2-7, with 7 positions matching TRBD2. With 2 bases clipped from V and 3 bases from J, the junction kept 7 bases outside the gene matches. The CDR3 runs to 15 residues. Per germline, CDR1 ENHRY and CDR2 SYGVKD. The CDR3 region is CAISEKRGGNYEQYF. The CDR3 DNA follows: TGTGCCATCAGTGAGAAGAGGGGAGGGAACTACGAGCAGTACTTC.

V gene TRBV4-2 combines with J gene TRBJ2-1; D is unclear. Between the trimmed V and J ends, which lost 2 bases and 5 bases, there was a span of 16 bases. Germline CDR1 LGHNA, CDR2 YNFKEQ. This CDR3 region has 16 residues. The CDR3 spells CASSQWVSRFNNEQFF. CDR3 nucleotides: TGTGCCAGCAGCCAATGGGTAAGCAGGTTCAACAATGAGCAGTTCTTC.

This clone was counted only a few times. The genes are TRBV29-1 and TRBJ2-7, with D perhaps TRBD1 (5 bases). Trimming removed 1 base from V and 6 bases from J, with 22 bases in between. Germline V gene sequence: CDR1 SQVTM, CDR2 ANQGSEA. The CDR3 extends over 16 amino acids. The CDR3 coding sequence is TGCAGCGTTGAAGCAAACCCCGCAGGGAATCAAGGCGAGCAGTACTTC. As protein: CSVEANPAGNQGEQYF.

This clone was recorded once. The J gene is TRBJ2-3, the V gene TRBV6-5, with a possible D match to TRBD2 (6 bases). Germline CDR1 MNHEY, CDR2 SVGAGI. V was cut by 2 bases and J by 0 bases, with 6 bases left in between. The length of the CDR3 is 14 residues. The CDR3 region has the DNA TGTGCCAGCAGTTACGCGGGGAGCACAGATACGCAGTATTTT. It translates to CASSYAGSTDTQYF.

This chain links TRBV29-1 with TRBJ1-3; D is unclear. V lost 6 bases and J 0 bases, leaving 3 bases between the germline ends. This CDR3 region has 11 residues. CDR1 is SQVTM, CDR2 ANQGSEA, per germline. CDR3 sequence: CSVHSGNTIYF. The CDR3 region has the DNA TGCAGCGTCCACTCTGGAAACACCATATATTTT.

The rearrangement links TRBV5-6 to TRBJ1-5; no firm D call. The V end lost 2 bases, the J end lost 5 bases, and 11 bases lay between the germline ends. Germline V gene lookup returns CDR1 SGHDT and CDR2 YYEEEE. The CDR3 sequence is 14 residues long. DNA for the CDR3: TGTGCCAGCAGCTTCGCGGGAGGGTATCAGCCCCAGCATTTT. Translating it yields CASSFAGGYQPQHF.

The V call is TRBV14, the J call TRBJ1-1; D is unresolved. V was pared by 2 bases and J by 4 bases, with 5 bases between. Germline V lookup: CDR1 SGHDN, CDR2 FVKESK. CDR3 size: 12 residues. The CDR3 here is CASSQKSTEAFF. The CDR3 DNA sequence: TGTGCCAGCAGCCAAAAGAGCACTGAAGCTTTCTTT.

The chain combines TRBV27 with TRBJ2-1; D possibly corresponds to TRBD2 (7 bases). CDR1 and CDR2 from the germline V gene are MNHEY and SMNVEV (reference sequence). The V gene lost 0 bases and the J gene lost 0 bases, with 9 bases spanning the gap. The CDR3 covers 16 residues. CDR3 DNA: TGTGCCAGCAGTTTATCAAGGGGGGGCTCCTACAATGAGCAGTTCTTC. Amino acids: CASSLSRGGSYNEQFF.

This sequence joins TRBV27 and TRBJ1-3; 8 nucleotides agree with TRBD1. The CDR3 spans 17 residues. V shed 2 bases, J shed 2 bases, and the junction held 8 bases outside the gene matches. CDR1 and CDR2 (germline): MNHEY, SMNVEV (reference sequence). The CDR3 DNA reads TGTGCCAGCAGTTTAAACGGGCAGGGGGCGACTGGAAACACCATATATTTT. It encodes CASSLNGQGATGNTIYF.

Only a few counts were recorded for this clone. This rearrangement joins TRBV7-8 to TRBJ2-7; D ambiguous. V lost 1 base and J lost 5, with 12 bases in between. The CDR3 is 14 residues long. From germline, CDR1 is SGHVS and CDR2 FQNEAQ. The CDR3 sequence: CASSLGSWSDEQYF. Written as DNA, the CDR3 is TGTGCCAGCAGCTTAGGATCCTGGTCGGACGAGCAGTACTTC. Supplemented by reference TRBV7-8 and TRBJ2-7, the full variable domain reads GAGVSQSPRYKVAKRGQDVALRCDPISGHVSLFWYQQALGQGPEFLTYFQNEAQLDKSGLPSDRFFAERPEGSVSTLKIQRTQQEDSAVYLCASSLGSWSDEQYFGPGTRLTVT.

This chain joins TRBV2 and TRBJ2-7; maybe TRBD1 (6 bases). The CDR3 is 12 residues long. Germline CDR1 reads SNHLY; CDR2 reads FYNNEI. Between the trimmed V and J ends, which lost 7 bases and 3 bases, there was a span of 10 bases. In nucleotides, the CDR3 is TGTGCCAGCACCGGACAGTACTACGAGCAGTACTTC. Translated: CASTGQYYEQYF.